This section outlines one T cell receptor (beta chain) sequence together with its context. The CDR3 spans 15 residues. Trimming stripped 0 bases from V and 0 bases from J, with 9 bases between. The germline V gene encodes CDR1 DFQATT and CDR2 SNEGSKA (reference sequence). This specimen belongs to a study of response to subunit inactivated influenza vaccine. One entry per CDR3 protein, called by TCRdb with MiXCR from the RT-PCR reads. The sample lists about 650,000 distinct CDR3 sequences, approximately 15% occurring once. The chain combines TRBV20-1 with TRBJ1-5; D not certain. This clonotype was sampled from a man in his forties or fifties who received an inactivated influenza vaccine. This specimen consisted of PBMCs from blood, obtained less than 13 days after vaccination. CDR3 amino acids: CSARDQTPSNQPQHF. CDR3 nucleotide sequence: TGCAGTGCTAGAGATCAGACACCTAGCAATCAGCCCCAGCATTTT.